This TCR beta chain comes out of a study of radiotherapy plus CTLA-4 blockade in lung cancer (dated by TCRdb to 2016 to 2019). About the investigation overall: Objective responses occurred in roughly a sixth of enrolled patients, and about 33% achieved disease control. Broad study findings and their caveats: After treatment with radiotherapy and ipilimumab, TCR clones that came from tumors expanded in the peripheral blood. Early dynamic changes in blood T cell clones, together with increased serum interferon-beta after radiation, were reported as the strongest predictors of response.

Library prep was done by the immunoSEQ multiplex PCR assay. In TCRdb, the immuneACCESS table is reduced to in-frame sequences with V and J assigned. These tables do not hold every clone; where another copy was compared, an unresolved V gene accounts for under half, and the others remain unexplained. The table for this sample lists 42,000 or so clones; about four fifths of them were counted only once. 20% to 30% of the sample belongs to the ten largest clones. V drops 2 bases and J drops 2 bases, leaving 5 bases in between. The CDR3, cysteine through phenylalanine, is 13 amino acids long. Only the CDR3 portion is preserved as DNA: 39 bases, with reading frame beginning at the first base. The germline V gene (reference sequence) provides CDR1 MNHNY and CDR2 SVGAGI. For this clone: Its antigen is currently not known. Base quality data are lacking; no much larger clone is found one base away.

The study evaluated CTLA-4 blockade (ipilimumab) given together with focal radiation therapy in patients who had chemo-refractory metastatic non-small-cell lung cancer. The rearranged chain carries TRBV6-6 and TRBJ2-3; the D gene identity is not certain. This receptor was obtained from a human donor with non-small cell lung cancer that progressed on radiotherapy plus ipilimumab. Here the sequenced sample was peripheral blood, taken from a patient treated with radiotherapy plus ipilimumab. The nucleotide sequence reads as follows: TGTGCCAGCAGTTACGGAGACACAGATACGCAGTATTTT. This gives the protein CASSYGDTDTQYF.